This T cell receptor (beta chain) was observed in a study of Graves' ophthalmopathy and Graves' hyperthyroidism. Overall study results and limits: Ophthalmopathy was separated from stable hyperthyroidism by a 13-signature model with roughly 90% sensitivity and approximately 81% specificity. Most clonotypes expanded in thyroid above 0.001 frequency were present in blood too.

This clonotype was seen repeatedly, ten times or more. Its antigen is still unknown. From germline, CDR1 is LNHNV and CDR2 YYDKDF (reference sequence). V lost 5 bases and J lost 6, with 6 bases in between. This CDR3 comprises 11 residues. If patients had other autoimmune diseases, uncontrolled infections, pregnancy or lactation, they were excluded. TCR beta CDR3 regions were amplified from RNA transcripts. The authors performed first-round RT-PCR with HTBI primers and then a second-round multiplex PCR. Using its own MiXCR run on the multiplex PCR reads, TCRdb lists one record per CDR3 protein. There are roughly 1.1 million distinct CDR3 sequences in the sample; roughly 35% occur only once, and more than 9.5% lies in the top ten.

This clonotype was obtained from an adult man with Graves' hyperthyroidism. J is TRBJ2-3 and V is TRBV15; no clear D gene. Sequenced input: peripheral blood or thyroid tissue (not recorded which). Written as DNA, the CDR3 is TGTGCCACCAGCCGGACCGATACGCAGTATTTT. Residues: CATSRTDTQYF.